These 2 T cell receptor beta chains share one sample of origin, sequenced in a study of OX40 agonist ivuxolimab in advanced cancers. The protocol used for the library was the immunoSEQ multiplex PCR assay. The table comes from immuneACCESS by way of TCRdb, which keeps in-frame sequences with V and J called. Part of the clones is missing from these tables; in studies checked, under half for an unresolved V gene and the rest for unknown reasons. The sample includes tens of thousands of clones, with 91% observed a single time. Clones ranked in the top ten supply more than 1% of the sample. This specimen was CD4+ or CD8+ T cells sorted from blood, taken in a trial of the OX40 agonist ivuxolimab. The origin of the receptors is an adult with an advanced solid tumor such as melanoma, head and neck, liver or kidney cancer.

This sequence joins TRBV18 and TRBJ1-4; TRBD1 aligns across 7 bases. Trimming at V came to 4 bases and at J to 8 bases, leaving 10 bases not matched to a gene. Germline V gives CDR1 KGHSH, CDR2 LQKENI. The CDR3 extends over 15 amino acids. The CDR3: CASSLNRDSGEKLFF. Written as DNA, the CDR3 is TGTGCCAGCTCACTGAACCGGGACAGTGGGGAAAAACTGTTTTTT.

V gene TRBV10-1 combines with J gene TRBJ2-3; the match to TRBD2 covers 10 bases. After removal of 0 bases from V and 5 bases from J, the junction contained 2 bases not matched to a gene. The CDR3 extends over 15 amino acids. CDR1 is WNHNN, CDR2 SYGVQD, per germline (reference sequence). The CDR3 spells CASSESTSGVDTQYF. DNA of the CDR3: TGCGCCAGCAGTGAGTCAACTAGCGGGGTAGATACGCAGTATTTT.